This T cell receptor (beta chain) came from a study of T cell responses to AZD1222 COVID-19 vaccine. Note on this clone: Its antigen remains unidentified.

Here immunoSEQ multiplex PCR was the method, and the copy in TCRdb shows in-frame clones only, minus some. The table has 45,000 to 70,000 clones, 70% to 90% seen once. Study-wide results and caveats: Spike was spanned by vaccine-associated CD4 TCRs, which were dominant at 160-218 and 743-854. Repertoires were sampled only after the peak T cell response. Donors were chiefly white British, with a greater number of females, and clonal diversity was perhaps underestimated.

Trimming shortened V by 5 bases and J by 2 bases, and 9 bases separated the two germline ends. This CDR3 contains 12 residues. Looked up from germline, CDR1 is GTSNPN and CDR2 is SVGIG (reference sequence). The chain has TRBV30 and TRBJ1-2; D unresolved. This sample comprised peripheral blood, obtained on day 0 of AZD1222 vaccination. The clonotype was recovered from an adult in good health. The DNA of the CDR3 is TGTGCCTGGGAAATAGGAAACTATGGCTACACCTTC. Translating it yields CAWEIGNYGYTF.